This T cell receptor beta chain was sequenced during a study of Graves' ophthalmopathy and Graves' hyperthyroidism. Amplification of TCR beta CDR3 regions used RNA transcripts. The library came from an HTBI-primed first-round RT-PCR and a second-round multiplex PCR. TCRdb passed the multiplex PCR reads through MiXCR, listing each CDR3 protein once. The table lists approximately 330,000 distinct CDR3 sequences, roughly 17% of them singletons, with about 12% in the top ten. V lost 0 bases and J 6 bases, leaving 9 bases between the germline ends. Germline lookup yields CDR1 GTSNPN and CDR2 SVGIG (reference sequence). CDR3 length: 14 residues. At least ten counts were recorded for this clonotype. The authors used Ficoll-Paque density gradient centrifugation to separate PBMCs. The input was more than 7.5 ml of fresh peripheral blood.

Specimen: peripheral blood. The gene calls are TRBV30 and TRBJ1-6; D possibly corresponds to TRBD1 (6 bases). This TCR was recovered from an adult man with Graves' ophthalmopathy. CDR3 in DNA: TGTGCCTGGAGTGTTTCGGGGGCTAATTCACCCCTCCACTTT. Protein: CAWSVSGANSPLHF.